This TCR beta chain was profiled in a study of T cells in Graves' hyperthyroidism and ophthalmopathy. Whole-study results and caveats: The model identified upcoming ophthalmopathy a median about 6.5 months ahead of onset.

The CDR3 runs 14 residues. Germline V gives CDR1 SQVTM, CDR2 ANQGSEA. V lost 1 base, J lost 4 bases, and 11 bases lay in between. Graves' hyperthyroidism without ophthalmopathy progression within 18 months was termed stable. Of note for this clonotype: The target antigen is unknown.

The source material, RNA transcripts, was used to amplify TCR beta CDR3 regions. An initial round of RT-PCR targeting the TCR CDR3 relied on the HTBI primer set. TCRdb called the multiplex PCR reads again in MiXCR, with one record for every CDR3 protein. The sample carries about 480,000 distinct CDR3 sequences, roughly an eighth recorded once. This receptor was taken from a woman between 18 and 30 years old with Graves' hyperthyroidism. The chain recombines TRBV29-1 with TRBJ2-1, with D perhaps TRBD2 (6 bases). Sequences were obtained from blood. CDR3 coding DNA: TGCAGCGTTGAAGGTGCGGGATTATACAATGAGCAGTTCTTC. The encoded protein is CSVEGAGLYNEQFF.